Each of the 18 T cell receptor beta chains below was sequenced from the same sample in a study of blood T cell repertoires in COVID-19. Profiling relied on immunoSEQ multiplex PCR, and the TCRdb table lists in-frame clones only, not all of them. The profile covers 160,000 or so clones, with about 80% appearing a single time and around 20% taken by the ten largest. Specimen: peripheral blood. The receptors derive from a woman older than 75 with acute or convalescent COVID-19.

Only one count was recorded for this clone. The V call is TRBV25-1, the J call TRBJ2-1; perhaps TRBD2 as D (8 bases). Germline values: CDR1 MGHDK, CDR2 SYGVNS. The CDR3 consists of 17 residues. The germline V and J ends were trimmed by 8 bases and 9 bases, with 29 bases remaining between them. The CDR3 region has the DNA TGTGCCAGCTCCTGGTCAGGGGGTAGCGGGATGCAACGTGAGCAGTTCTTC. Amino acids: CASSWSGGSGMQREQFF.

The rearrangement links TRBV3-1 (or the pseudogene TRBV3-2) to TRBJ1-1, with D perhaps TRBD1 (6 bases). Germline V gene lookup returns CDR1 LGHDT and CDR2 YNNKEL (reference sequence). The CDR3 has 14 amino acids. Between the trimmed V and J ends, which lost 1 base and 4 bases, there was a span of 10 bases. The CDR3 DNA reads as TGTGCCAGCAGCCAAGGGACAGAGGGCACTGAAGCTTTCTTT. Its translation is CASSQGTEGTEAFF.

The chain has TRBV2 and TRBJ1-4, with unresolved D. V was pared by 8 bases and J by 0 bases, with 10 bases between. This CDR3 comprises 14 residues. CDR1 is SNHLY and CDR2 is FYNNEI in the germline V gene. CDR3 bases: TGTGCCAGCGTGGGAGGAGCAACTAATGAAAAACTGTTTTTT. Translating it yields CASVGGATNEKLFF.

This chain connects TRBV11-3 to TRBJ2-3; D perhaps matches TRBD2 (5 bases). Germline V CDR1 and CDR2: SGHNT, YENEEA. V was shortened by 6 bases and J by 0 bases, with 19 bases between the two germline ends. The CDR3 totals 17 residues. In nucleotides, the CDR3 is TGTGCCAGCAGTCTAGCAAACCCCCCGGCTAGCACAGATACGCAGTATTTT. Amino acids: CASSLANPPASTDTQYF.

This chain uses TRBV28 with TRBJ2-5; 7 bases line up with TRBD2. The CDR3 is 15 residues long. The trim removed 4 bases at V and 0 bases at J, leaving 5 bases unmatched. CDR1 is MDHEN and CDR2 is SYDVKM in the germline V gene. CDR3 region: CASSSWEGDQETQYF. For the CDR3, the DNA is TGTGCCAGCAGTTCCTGGGAGGGCGACCAAGAGACCCAGTACTTC.

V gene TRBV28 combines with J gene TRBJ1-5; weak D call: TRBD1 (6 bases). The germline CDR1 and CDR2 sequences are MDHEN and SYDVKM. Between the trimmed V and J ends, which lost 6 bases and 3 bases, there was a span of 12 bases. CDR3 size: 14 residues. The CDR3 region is CASSSGHSNQPQHF. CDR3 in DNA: TGTGCCAGCAGCTCGGGACACTCCAATCAGCCCCAGCATTTT.

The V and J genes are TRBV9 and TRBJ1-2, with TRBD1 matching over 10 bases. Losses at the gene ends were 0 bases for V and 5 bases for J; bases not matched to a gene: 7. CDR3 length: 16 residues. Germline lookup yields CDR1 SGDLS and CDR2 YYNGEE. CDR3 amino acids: CASSVGRDRGIYGYTF. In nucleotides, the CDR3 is TGTGCCAGCAGCGTAGGCCGGGACAGGGGAATTTATGGCTACACCTTC.

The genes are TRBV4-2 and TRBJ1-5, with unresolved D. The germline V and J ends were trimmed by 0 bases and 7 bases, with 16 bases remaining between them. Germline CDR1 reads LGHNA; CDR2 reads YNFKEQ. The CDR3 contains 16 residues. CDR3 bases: TGTGCCAGCAGCCAAGATGAACAGTCGAGATGGCAGCCCCAGCATTTT. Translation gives CASSQDEQSRWQPQHF.

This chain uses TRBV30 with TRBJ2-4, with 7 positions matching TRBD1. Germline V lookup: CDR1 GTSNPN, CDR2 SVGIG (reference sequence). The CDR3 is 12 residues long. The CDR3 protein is CAGTVAKNIQYF. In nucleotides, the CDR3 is TGTGCGGGGACAGTAGCCAAAAACATTCAGTACTTC.

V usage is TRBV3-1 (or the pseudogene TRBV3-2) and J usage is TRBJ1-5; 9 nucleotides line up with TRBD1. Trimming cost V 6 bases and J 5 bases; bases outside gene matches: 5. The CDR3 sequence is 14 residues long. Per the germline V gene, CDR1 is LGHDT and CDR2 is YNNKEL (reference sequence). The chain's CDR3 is CASSPTGGHQPQHF. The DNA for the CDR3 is TGTGCCAGCAGTCCTACAGGGGGCCATCAGCCCCAGCATTTT.

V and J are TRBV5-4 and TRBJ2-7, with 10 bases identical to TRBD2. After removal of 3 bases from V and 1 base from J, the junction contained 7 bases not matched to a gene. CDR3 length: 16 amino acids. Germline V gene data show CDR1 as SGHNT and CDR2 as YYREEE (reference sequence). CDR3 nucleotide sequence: TGTGCCAGCAGCTCGCCCAGCGGGAGGGGATCCTACGAGCAGTACTTC. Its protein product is CASSSPSGRGSYEQYF.

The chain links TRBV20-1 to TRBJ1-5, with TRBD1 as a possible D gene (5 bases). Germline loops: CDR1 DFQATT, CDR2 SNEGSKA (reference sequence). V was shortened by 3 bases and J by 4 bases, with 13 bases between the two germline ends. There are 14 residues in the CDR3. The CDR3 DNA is TGCAGTGCTAGTAGGGCAGGGAAAAATCAGCCCCAGCATTTT. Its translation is CSASRAGKNQPQHF.

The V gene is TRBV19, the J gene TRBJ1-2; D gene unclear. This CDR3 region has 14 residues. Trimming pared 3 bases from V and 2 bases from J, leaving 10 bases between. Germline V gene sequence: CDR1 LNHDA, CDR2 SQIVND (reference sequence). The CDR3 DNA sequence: TGTGCCAGTAGTATCAAGGAGACCAACTATGGCTACACCTTC. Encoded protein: CASSIKETNYGYTF.

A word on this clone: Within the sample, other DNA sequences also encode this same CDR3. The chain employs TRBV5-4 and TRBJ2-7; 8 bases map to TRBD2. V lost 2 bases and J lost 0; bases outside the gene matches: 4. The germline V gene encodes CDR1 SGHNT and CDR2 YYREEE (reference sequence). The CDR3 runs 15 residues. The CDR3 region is CASSLVGRDSYEQYF. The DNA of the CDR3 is TGTGCCAGCAGCTTAGTCGGGAGGGACTCCTACGAGCAGTACTTC.

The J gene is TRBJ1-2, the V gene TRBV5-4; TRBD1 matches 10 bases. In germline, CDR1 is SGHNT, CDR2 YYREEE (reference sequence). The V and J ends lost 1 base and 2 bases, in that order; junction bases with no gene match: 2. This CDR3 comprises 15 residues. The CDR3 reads CASSLQGQGNYGYTF. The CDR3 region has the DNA TGTGCCAGCAGCTTGCAGGGACAGGGGAACTATGGCTACACCTTC.

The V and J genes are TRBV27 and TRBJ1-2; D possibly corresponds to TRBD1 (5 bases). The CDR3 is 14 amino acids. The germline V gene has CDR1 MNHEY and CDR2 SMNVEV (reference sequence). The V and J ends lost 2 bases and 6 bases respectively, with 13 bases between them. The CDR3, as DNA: TGTGCCAGCAGTTTACTAGGGGTGGCGGATGGCTACACCTTC. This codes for CASSLLGVADGYTF.

CDR3 DNA sequence: TGTGCCAGCAGCTTAAGGGGAAAGGGGGCTACAGATACGCAGTATTTT. Protein: CASSLRGKGATDTQYF. The chain carries TRBV7-2 and TRBJ2-3, with 7 positions matching TRBD1. Germline V gene lookup returns CDR1 SGHTA and CDR2 FQGNSA. The CDR3 is made up of 16 amino acids. Unmatched junction bases numbered 8, after V lost 2 bases and J lost 3 bases.

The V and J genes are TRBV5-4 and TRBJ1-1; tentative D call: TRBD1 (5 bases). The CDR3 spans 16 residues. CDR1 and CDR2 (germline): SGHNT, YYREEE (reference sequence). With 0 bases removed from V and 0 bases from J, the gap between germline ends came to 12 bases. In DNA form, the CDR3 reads TGTGCCAGCAGCTTGGCGGGGGGAGGGTTGAACACTGAAGCTTTCTTT. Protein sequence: CASSLAGGGLNTEAFF.